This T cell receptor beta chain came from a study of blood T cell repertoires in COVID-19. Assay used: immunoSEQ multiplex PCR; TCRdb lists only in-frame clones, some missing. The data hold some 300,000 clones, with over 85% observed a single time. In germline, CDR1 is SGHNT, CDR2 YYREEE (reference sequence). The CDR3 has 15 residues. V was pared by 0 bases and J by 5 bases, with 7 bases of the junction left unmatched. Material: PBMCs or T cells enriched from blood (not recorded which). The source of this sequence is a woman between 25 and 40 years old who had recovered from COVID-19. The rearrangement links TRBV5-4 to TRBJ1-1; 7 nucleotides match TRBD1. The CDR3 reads CASSLGRGQGTEAFF. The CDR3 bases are TGTGCCAGCAGCTTGGGTAGGGGGCAAGGGACTGAAGCTTTCTTT.